The 2 T cell receptor beta chains in this list originate from one sample, sequenced in a study of PD-1 blockade in classical Hodgkin lymphoma. The data were produced by immunoSEQ multiplex PCR, yet TCRdb's version contains in-frame clones alone and is incomplete. The sample yields some 96,000 clones, about 93% seen once. Time point denoted: cycle 4 day 1 (C4D1), after 6 weeks of nivolumab. Brentuximab vedotin exposure varied, and every patient relapsed after autologous stem cell transplantation. The starting material was peripheral blood mononuclear cells (PBMCs), obtained before the fourth cycle of nivolumab. These receptors all come from a human donor with classical Hodgkin lymphoma.

The chain is built from TRBV5-1 and TRBJ2-7; 7 bases are a match to TRBD2. Trimming at V came to 0 bases and at J to 5 bases, leaving 8 bases not matched to a gene. CDR3 size: 15 residues. The V gene's germline CDR1 is SGHRS and CDR2 YFSETQ. The CDR3 here is CASSLGGSDRNEQYF. The CDR3 nucleotides read TGCGCCAGCAGCTTGGGCGGGAGTGATAGGAACGAGCAGTACTTC.

The J gene is TRBJ2-7, the V gene TRBV13; D ambiguous. The germline gives CDR1 PRHDT, CDR2 FYEKMQ (reference sequence). The V end lost 2 bases, the J end lost 3 bases, and 2 bases lay between the germline ends. This CDR3 contains 11 residues. The CDR3 protein is CASSLFYEQYF. CDR3 DNA sequence: TGTGCCAGCAGCTTATTCTACGAGCAGTACTTC.